The rows below give T cell receptor beta chains drawn from one sample of a study of OX40 agonist ivuxolimab in advanced cancers. The data were produced by immunoSEQ multiplex PCR, yet TCRdb's version contains in-frame clones alone and is incomplete. The repertoire holds around 60,000 clones, with roughly 83% as singletons. Sequenced here: CD4+ or CD8+ T cells sorted from blood, sampled in a trial of the OX40 agonist ivuxolimab. The receptors were gathered from an adult with an advanced solid tumor such as melanoma, head and neck, liver or kidney cancer. CDR3s include the opening cysteine and the closing phenylalanine or tryptophan. Each record gives: J gene, clone size, V gene, D gene, CDR3 protein, CDR3 DNA. The D gene is left open where the match is weak. Clone size is stated in some rows and not others, as once, few, many or a class when expanded.

J: TRBJ1-2
size: -
V: TRBV28
D: -
CDR3: CASSLTYLVGGGFYGYTF
DNA: TGTGCCAGCAGTTTAACGTATTTAGTTGGGGGCGGATTCTATGGCTACACCTTC

J: TRBJ1-2
size: -
V: TRBV7-8
D: TRBD1
CDR3: CASSLLGTDYGYTF
DNA: TGTGCCAGCAGCTTACTCGGGACAGACTATGGCTACACCTTC

J: TRBJ1-6
size: -
V: TRBV15
D: -
CDR3: CATSRDRDLSPLHF
DNA: TGTGCCACCAGCAGGGACAGAGATTTGTCACCCCTCCACTTT

J: TRBJ2-3
size: -
V: TRBV7-3
D: -
CDR3: CASSFTPGTDTQYF
DNA: TGTGCCAGCAGCTTCACTCCAGGCACAGATACGCAGTATTTT

J: TRBJ2-1
size: once
V: TRBV9
D: -
CDR3: CASSTTPGQREQFF
DNA: TGTGCCAGCAGCACAACTCCGGGGCAACGTGAGCAGTTCTTC

J: TRBJ1-2
size: -
V: TRBV6-6
D: TRBD1
CDR3: CASTQGADDYGYTF
DNA: TGTGCCAGCACACAGGGGGCGGATGACTATGGCTACACCTTC

J: TRBJ2-1
size: -
V: TRBV19
D: -
CDR3: CASSIDPGPAQFF
DNA: TGTGCCAGTAGTATAGATCCGGGGCCGGCGCAGTTCTTC

J: TRBJ1-5
size: -
V: TRBV30
D: -
CDR3: CAWSSELYRDYNQPQHF
DNA: TGTGCCTGGAGTTCAGAATTGTACAGGGACTACAATCAGCCCCAGCATTTT

J: TRBJ2-1
size: -
V: TRBV7-9
D: TRBD2
CDR3: CASSLGAGVETYNEQFF
DNA: TGTGCCAGCAGCCTAGGAGCGGGAGTGGAGACCTACAATGAGCAGTTCTTC

J: TRBJ2-2
size: -
V: TRBV7-9
D: -
CDR3: CAGSLAPSAGELFF
DNA: TGTGCCGGCAGCTTAGCCCCGTCGGCCGGGGAGCTGTTTTTT

J: TRBJ2-5
size: -
V: TRBV7-2
D: -
CDR3: CASLGQIVQETQYF
DNA: TGTGCCAGCTTAGGACAGATAGTGCAAGAGACCCAGTACTTC